Below, 20 T cell receptor beta chains from the same sample are listed, as sequenced in a study of shared clonotypes between healthy human individuals. Profiling relied on immunoSEQ multiplex PCR, and the TCRdb table lists in-frame clones only, not all of them. The sample records 2 million to 3 million clones, 93% being singletons. Sequencing input: naive CD4+ T cells from PBMCs. Subset here: CD45RA+ positively selected. Receptors were obtained from a man aged 18 to 30 in good health. Some clones in this sample may be carry-over from other donors' samples.

The chain uses TRBV7-2 and TRBJ1-1, with a tentative D call TRBD1 (6 bases). CDR3 size: 12 residues. Looked up from germline, CDR1 is SGHTA and CDR2 is FQGNSA. The germline V and J ends were trimmed by 1 base and 13 bases, with 13 bases remaining between them. DNA for the CDR3: TGTGCCAGCAGCTTAGGGGGGGCATTAGGTTTCTTT. This gives the protein CASSLGGALGFF.

The chain joins TRBV10-2 to TRBJ2-7; the D gene is possibly TRBD2 (5 bases). With 7 bases removed from V and 3 bases from J, the gap between germline ends came to 25 bases. Germline V CDR1 and CDR2: WSHSY, SAAADI. The CDR3 has 17 amino acids. CDR3 DNA: TGCGCCAGCACCCTGAGTAAGGAGGCCGGCACTTACTACGAGCAGTACTTC. Its translation: CASTLSKEAGTYYEQYF.

As concerns this clone: The identical CDR3 is also encoded by other nucleotide sequences in the sample. The rearrangement uses TRBV5-1 and TRBJ2-7, with 7 bases identical to TRBD1. The germline V gene has CDR1 SGHRS and CDR2 YFSETQ. J was trimmed by 2 bases and V by 4 bases; bases with no gene match: 6. This CDR3 has 14 amino acids. Here the CDR3 reads CASSLRQGAYEQYF. The CDR3 DNA follows: TGCGCCAGCAGCCTTCGACAGGGCGCCTACGAGCAGTACTTC.

The chain has TRBV28 and TRBJ1-5, with D perhaps TRBD1 (5 bases). Trimming removed 1 base at V and 4 bases at J, with 23 bases between. The CDR3 consists of 19 residues. Germline V lookup: CDR1 MDHEN, CDR2 SYDVKM. CDR3 in amino acids: CASSLYRSPQVLGNQPQHF. CDR3 nucleotides: TGTGCCAGCAGTTTATACAGGTCTCCCCAGGTTTTGGGAAATCAGCCCCAGCATTTT.

This chain joins TRBV7-3 and TRBJ2-1; D tentatively fits TRBD1 or TRBD2 (5 bases each). V was shortened by 5 bases and J by 5 bases, with 19 bases between the two germline ends. Germline-derived CDR1 and CDR2 are SGHTA and FQGTGA. This CDR3 contains 16 residues. DNA for the CDR3: TGTGCCAGCAGCCGCGGCCGGGACCCCGGAAACAATGAGCAGTTCTTC. This translates into CASSRGRDPGNNEQFF.

As regards this clone: This CDR3 is also generated by other DNA sequences in the sample. The chain employs TRBV30 and TRBJ1-5; TRBD1 is a possible D gene (5 bases). V was trimmed by 0 bases and J by 5 bases, leaving 11 bases between them. The CDR3 covers 14 residues. Germline CDR1 reads GTSNPN; CDR2 reads SVGIG (reference sequence). CDR3 DNA sequence: TGTGCCTGGAGTGTTTGGGGGGGGGATCAGCCCCAGCATTTT. It codes for CAWSVWGGDQPQHF.

To note about this clone: The same CDR3 arises from other DNA sequences in this sample as well. The chain recombines TRBV5-1 with TRBJ1-2; possible D gene TRBD1, 5 bases. Germline V gene lookup returns CDR1 SGHRS and CDR2 YFSETQ. Trimming took off 4 bases at V and 5 bases at J, with 12 bases between the two ends. The CDR3 has 13 residues. The CDR3 sequence: CASSLDGGYGYTF. The CDR3 DNA is TGCGCCAGCAGCCTCGACGGGGGGTATGGCTACACCTTC. The variable domain in full, completed from reference TRBV5-1 and TRBJ1-2, reads KAGVTQTPRYLIKTRGQQVTLSCSPISGHRSVSWYQQTPGQGLQFLFEYFSETQRNKGNFPGRFSGRQFSNSRSEMNVSTLELGDSALYLCASSLDGGYGYTFGSGTRLTVV.

The chain carries TRBV30 and TRBJ2-5; 8 bases agree with TRBD1. The J call may be mistaken, given a closer DNA end match to TRBJ2-7. The germline V gene encodes CDR1 GTSNPN and CDR2 SVGIG (reference sequence). This CDR3 has 13 residues. This CDR3 is CAWSGDRGNEQYF. The CDR3 DNA follows: TGTGCCTGGAGTGGAGACAGGGGAAACGAGCAGTACTTC.

This sequence joins TRBV28 and TRBJ2-3, with 14 bases aligning to TRBD2. V trimming: 5 bases; J trimming: 6 bases; junction bases outside the gene matches: 10. Germline V gene sequence: CDR1 MDHEN, CDR2 SYDVKM. This CDR3 has 17 amino acids. The CDR3 here is CASSVPRTSGRRDTQYF. CDR3 nucleotides: TGTGCCAGCAGTGTACCCCGGACTAGCGGGAGGAGGGATACGCAGTATTTT.

This clone is a singleton in its sample. CDR3 bases: TGTGCCAGCAGCAAGAAGGCCTACAATGAGCAGTTCTTC. This translates into CASSKKAYNEQFF. J is TRBJ2-1 and V is TRBV5-4; no clear D gene. The CDR3 has 13 residues. V was cut by 4 bases and J by 2 bases, with 7 bases left in between. CDR1 and CDR2 (germline): SGHNT, YYREEE (reference sequence).

The chain links TRBV6-1 to TRBJ2-7, with TRBD2 matching over 8 bases. CDR3 size: 15 residues. J lost 3 bases, V lost 11 bases, and 15 bases had no gene match. Germline V gene lookup returns CDR1 MNHNS and CDR2 SASEGT. CDR3: CAHEGVAGRYYEQYF. The CDR3 bases are TGTGCCCATGAGGGGGTAGCGGGGCGATACTACGAGCAGTACTTC.

V is TRBV10-3 and J is TRBJ2-7; D perhaps matches TRBD1 (6 bases). Germline V gene lookup returns CDR1 ENHRY and CDR2 SYGVKD. Trimming pared 4 bases from V and 0 bases from J, leaving 13 bases between. The CDR3 has 15 amino acids. CDR3 in DNA: TGTGCCATCAGTGGAAGACAGGATAGCTCCTACGAGCAGTACTTC. Its translation is CAISGRQDSSYEQYF.

The gene calls are TRBV10-3 and TRBJ1-5; D is perhaps TRBD1 (5 bases). CDR1 is ENHRY, CDR2 SYGVKD, per germline. This CDR3 is 16 amino acids long. Trimming took off 0 bases at V and 2 bases at J, with 11 bases between the two ends. The CDR3 DNA reads as TGTGCCATCAGTGAGTCAGGGAGAGGGGGCAATCAGCCCCAGCATTTT. This codes for CAISESGRGGNQPQHF.

The chain links TRBV30 to TRBJ1-6; TRBD1 is a possible D gene (5 bases). V gave up 3 bases and J gave up 6 bases, with 15 bases separating them. Germline V gene data show CDR1 as GTSNPN and CDR2 as SVGIG (reference sequence). The CDR3 spans 15 residues. The CDR3 spells CAWSREGIRNSPLHF. CDR3 nucleotides: TGTGCCTGGAGCCGGGAGGGGATCCGTAATTCACCCCTCCACTTT.

The chain is built from TRBV6-5 and TRBJ1-6; D might be TRBD1 (6 bases). Trimming removed 6 bases at V and 8 bases at J, with 11 bases between. In germline, CDR1 is MNHEY, CDR2 SVGAGI. The CDR3 loop spans 13 amino acids. Here the CDR3 DNA reads TGTGCCAGCAGCCGGAGGGGGGATTCACCCCTCCACTTT. Amino acid sequence: CASSRRGDSPLHF.

This chain uses TRBV28 with TRBJ1-2; tentative D call: TRBD1 (6 bases). CDR1 is MDHEN and CDR2 is SYDVKM in the germline V gene. The CDR3 totals 15 residues. Trimming shortened V by 8 bases and J by 1 base, and 17 bases separated the two germline ends. CDR3 region: CASGRGGWGNYGYTF. In DNA, the CDR3 is TGTGCCAGCGGTCGGGGGGGCTGGGGTAACTATGGCTACACCTTC.

This chain joins TRBV5-1 and TRBJ2-7, with a possible D match to TRBD2 (5 bases). V was trimmed by 3 bases and J by 6 bases, leaving 16 bases between them. CDR3 length: 14 residues. Germline V CDR1 and CDR2: SGHRS, YFSETQ. The CDR3 is CASSSTTFGGEQYF. CDR3 bases: TGCGCCAGCAGCTCTACTACCTTCGGAGGCGAGCAGTACTTC.

The chain uses TRBV4-1 and TRBJ2-7; 9 bases are a match to TRBD2. In germline, CDR1 is MGHRA, CDR2 YSYEKL. The CDR3 is 16 amino acids. The ends lost 1 base at V and 0 bases at J; junction bases unmatched: 4. This CDR3 reads CASSQVLAGFSYEQYF. The CDR3, as DNA: TGCGCCAGCAGCCAAGTTCTAGCGGGGTTCTCCTACGAGCAGTACTTC.

The rearrangement links TRBV28 to TRBJ1-3; D uncertain. From germline, CDR1 is MDHEN and CDR2 SYDVKM. V lost 10 bases and J lost 0, with 10 bases in between. The CDR3 has 13 residues. In DNA form, the CDR3 reads TGTGCCACCAATAGCCACTCTGGAAACACCATATATTTT. Translation: CATNSHSGNTIYF. The complete variable domain, with remaining parts taken from reference TRBV28 and TRBJ1-3, reads DVKVTQSSRYLVKRTGEKVFLECVQDMDHENMFWYRQDPGLGLRLIYFSYDVKMKEKGDIPEGYSVSREKKERFSLILESASTNQTSMYLCATNSHSGNTIYFGEGSWLTVV.

The chain carries TRBV5-1 and TRBJ2-1; 13 positions agree with TRBD2. With V trimmed by 3 bases and J by 7 bases, 4 bases remained unmatched. This CDR3 has 15 amino acids. Per the germline V gene, CDR1 is SGHRS and CDR2 is YFSETQ. CDR3 protein: CASSYTSGRGNEQFF. The CDR3 DNA reads TGCGCCAGCAGCTACACTAGCGGGAGGGGGAATGAGCAGTTCTTC. Complete variable domain (other parts from reference TRBV5-1 and TRBJ2-1): KAGVTQTPRYLIKTRGQQVTLSCSPISGHRSVSWYQQTPGQGLQFLFEYFSETQRNKGNFPGRFSGRQFSNSRSEMNVSTLELGDSALYLCASSYTSGRGNEQFFGPGTRLTVL.